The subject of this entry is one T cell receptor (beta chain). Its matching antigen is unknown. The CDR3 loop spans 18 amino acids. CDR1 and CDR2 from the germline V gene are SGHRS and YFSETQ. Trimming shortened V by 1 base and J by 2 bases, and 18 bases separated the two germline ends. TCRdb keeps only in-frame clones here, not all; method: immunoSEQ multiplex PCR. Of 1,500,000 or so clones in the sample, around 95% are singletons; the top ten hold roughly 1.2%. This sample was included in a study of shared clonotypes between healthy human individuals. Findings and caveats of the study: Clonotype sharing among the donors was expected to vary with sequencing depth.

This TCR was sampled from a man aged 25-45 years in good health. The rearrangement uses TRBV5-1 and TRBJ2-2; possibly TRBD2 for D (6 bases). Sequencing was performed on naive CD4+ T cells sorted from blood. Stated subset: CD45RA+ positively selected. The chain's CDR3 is CASSLRQPGLRNTGELFF. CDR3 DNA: TGCGCCAGCAGCTTGCGACAGCCGGGACTGAGAAACACCGGGGAGCTGTTTTTT.